The 20 T cell receptor beta chains below come from one sample, sequenced in a study of a mutant IDH1 vaccine in newly diagnosed glioma. Time point meaning: baseline, week 1 (first vaccination visit). Described treatment: pre-vaccination baseline after standard-of-care therapy. The method was immunoSEQ multiplex PCR; TCRdb's version includes in-frame clones alone and lacks a portion of them. The sample holds around 99,000 clones, around 80% seen once. Sequencing was performed on PBMCs, taken from a glioma patient treated with radiotherapy, temozolomide or both. These receptor sequences come from a man aged 35-49 years with glioma.

The CDR3 DNA sequence: TGTGCCAGTAGCTCCCCCGGGGGGATTAATTCACCCCTCCACTTT. Its protein product is CASSSPGGINSPLHF. V usage is TRBV19 and J usage is TRBJ1-6, with D possibly being TRBD1 (5 bases). This CDR3 has 15 residues. With 6 bases removed from V and 6 bases from J, the gap between germline ends came to 15 bases. Germline V CDR1 and CDR2: LNHDA, SQIVND (reference sequence).

A single count supports this clone. J is TRBJ2-7 and V is TRBV7-2; the match to TRBD2 covers 7 bases. The CDR3 has 13 amino acids. Germline V lookup: CDR1 SGHTA, CDR2 FQGNSA. Trimming removed 2 bases from V and 3 bases from J; junction bases left unmatched: 1. The CDR3 spells CASSLTSVYEQYF. CDR3 nucleotide sequence: TGTGCCAGCAGCTTAACTAGCGTCTACGAGCAGTACTTC.

The J gene is TRBJ1-4, the V gene TRBV7-9; the D is unclear. This CDR3 is built from 15 residues. Per germline, CDR1 SEHNR and CDR2 FQNEAQ (reference sequence). Deletions cut 5 bases from V and 0 bases from J, with 10 bases between. The CDR3 loop reads CASSLIRTTNEKLFF. The DNA for the CDR3 is TGTGCCAGCAGCCTTATCCGCACAACTAATGAAAAACTGTTTTTT.

V usage is TRBV7-8 and J usage is TRBJ1-3; D unresolved. The length of the CDR3 is 15 residues. In germline, CDR1 is SGHVS, CDR2 FQNEAQ. V was clipped by 2 bases and J by 4 bases, with 12 bases between them. CDR3 bases: TGTGCCAGCAGCTTATTTCCGGGATCAGGAAACACCATATATTTT. Translation: CASSLFPGSGNTIYF.

This clone has just one count. The chain couples TRBV30 to TRBJ1-2; no clear D. The CDR3 length is 12 residues. The germline gives CDR1 GTSNPN, CDR2 SVGIG (reference sequence). V was cut by 2 bases and J by 4 bases, with 8 bases left in between. The CDR3 region is CAWSRGPYGYTF. The CDR3 DNA follows: TGTGCCTGGAGTCGGGGTCCCTATGGCTACACCTTC. The full variable domain, rest sourced from reference TRBV30 and TRBJ1-2, is SQTIHQWPATLVQPVGSPLSLECTVEGTSNPNLYWYRQAAGRGLQLLFYSVGIGQISSEVPQNLSASRPQDRQFILSSKKLLLSDSGFYLCAWSRGPYGYTFGSGTRLTVV.

V usage is TRBV28 and J usage is TRBJ1-1, with TRBD1 matching 8 bases. The CDR3 is 15 amino acids. Looked up from germline, CDR1 is MDHEN and CDR2 is SYDVKM. V lost 6 bases to trimming and J lost 1 base; unmatched junction nucleotides: 7. The CDR3 DNA is TGTGCCAGCAGGATTACCCAGGGGGCGAACACTGAAGCTTTCTTT. Translating gives CASRITQGANTEAFF.

This clone was observed a handful of times. The V call is TRBV11-2, the J call TRBJ1-2; D not resolved. The germline V and J ends were trimmed by 5 bases and 6 bases, with 10 bases remaining between them. Germline V gene lookup returns CDR1 SGHAT and CDR2 FQNNGV. The CDR3 is 12 residues long. This CDR3 reads CASSDNVHGYTF. Written as DNA, the CDR3 is TGTGCCAGCAGCGACAATGTTCATGGCTACACCTTC.

The rearrangement links TRBV7-9 to TRBJ1-2; maybe TRBD1 (5 bases). V lost 4 bases and J lost 3, with 12 bases in between. Germline-derived CDR1 and CDR2 are SEHNR and FQNEAQ (reference sequence). The CDR3 runs 14 residues. DNA of the CDR3: TGTGCCAGCAGCTGGGAGAGGGACGACTATGGCTACACCTTC. Translating gives CASSWERDDYGYTF.

This rearrangement joins TRBV19 to TRBJ2-1; 7 nucleotides match TRBD1. V lost 2 bases and J lost 7; bases outside the gene matches: 11. The CDR3 runs to 16 residues. Germline loops: CDR1 LNHDA, CDR2 SQIVND (reference sequence). CDR3 in amino acids: CASSILGVRGWNEQFF. The CDR3 DNA reads TGTGCCAGTAGTATATTAGGAGTCAGGGGGTGGAATGAGCAGTTCTTC.

This chain joins TRBV19 and TRBJ1-1; D is possibly TRBD1 (6 bases). Trimming took 11 bases from V and 3 from J, leaving 22 bases between them. The length of the CDR3 is 15 residues. Germline V CDR1 and CDR2: LNHDA, SQIVND (reference sequence). CDR3 loop: CAVASNRASHTEAFF. CDR3 DNA sequence: TGTGCCGTAGCATCAAACAGGGCTTCCCACACTGAAGCTTTCTTT.

The chain uses TRBV9 and TRBJ2-5; a possible D gene is TRBD2 (6 bases). V lost 0 bases, J lost 4 bases, and 10 bases lay in between. The CDR3 consists of 14 residues. Germline CDR1 is SGDLS and CDR2 is YYNGEE. The CDR3 sequence: CASSVARGSETQYF. The CDR3 nucleotides are TGTGCCAGCAGCGTAGCGCGGGGTTCAGAGACCCAGTACTTC.

This sequence joins TRBV19 and TRBJ1-1, with 7 bases lining up with TRBD1. Unmatched junction bases numbered 9, after V lost 3 bases and J lost 5 bases. The germline V gene has CDR1 LNHDA and CDR2 SQIVND (reference sequence). The CDR3 contains 15 residues. The CDR3 sequence: CASSIRTGEVTEAFF. The CDR3 region has the DNA TGTGCCAGTAGTATCCGAACAGGGGAAGTGACTGAAGCTTTCTTT.

The chain uses TRBV19 and TRBJ1-5, with no clear D. Trimming pared 7 bases from V and 0 bases from J, leaving 16 bases between. The CDR3 totals 16 residues. Germline CDR1 reads LNHDA; CDR2 reads SQIVND (reference sequence). Here the CDR3 reads CASKPEQSYSNQPQHF. For the CDR3, the DNA is TGTGCCAGTAAGCCGGAACAGTCCTATAGCAATCAGCCCCAGCATTTT.

The chain couples TRBV5-6 to TRBJ2-2; 8 nucleotides line up with TRBD1. Trimming at V came to 3 bases and at J to 4 bases, leaving 11 bases not matched to a gene. Germline CDR1 reads SGHDT; CDR2 reads YYEEEE. The CDR3 consists of 17 residues. CDR3 protein: CASSWGVSGTGTGELFF. For the CDR3, the DNA is TGTGCCAGCAGCTGGGGGGTTTCCGGGACAGGCACCGGGGAGCTGTTTTTT.

This chain uses TRBV7-9 with TRBJ1-4; D not certain. Trimming cost V 4 bases and J 10 bases, with 19 bases left between them. This CDR3 is built from 15 residues. Germline loops: CDR1 SEHNR, CDR2 FQNEAQ (reference sequence). The CDR3 sequence: CASSSLGGVSSKLFF. The CDR3 DNA is TGTGCCAGCAGCTCCCTCGGCGGGGTTTCTTCAAAACTGTTTTTT.

The J gene is TRBJ2-3, the V gene TRBV27; D uncertain. Trimming took off 4 bases at V and 1 base at J, with 6 bases between the two ends. CDR1 and CDR2 (germline): MNHEY, SMNVEV (reference sequence). CDR3 length: 13 amino acids. The CDR3 region is CASSWSRTDTQYF. CDR3 DNA: TGTGCCAGCAGTTGGTCCCGCACAGATACGCAGTATTTT.

The CDR3 reads CASSLSRPQHF. The CDR3, as DNA: TGTGCCAGCAGTTTATCACGGCCCCAGCATTTT. V and J are TRBV27 and TRBJ1-5; D remains unclear. Trimming stripped 0 bases from V and 9 bases from J, with 3 bases between. The CDR3 runs to 11 residues. The germline CDR1 and CDR2 sequences are MNHEY and SMNVEV (reference sequence).

The chain has TRBV5-4 and TRBJ1-2, with D unclear. There are 14 residues in the CDR3. Trimming removed 4 bases at V and 2 bases at J, with 12 bases between. Germline V gives CDR1 SGHNT, CDR2 YYREEE (reference sequence). The CDR3 loop is CASSPYPGNYGYTF. The CDR3 nucleotides read TGTGCCAGCAGCCCGTATCCCGGGAACTATGGCTACACCTTC.

The rearrangement uses TRBV10-2 and TRBJ2-1; D is undetermined. Trimming removed 7 bases from V and 5 bases from J, with 9 bases in between. The CDR3 spans 12 residues. Germline V gene lookup returns CDR1 WSHSY and CDR2 SAAADI. This chain's CDR3 is CASKVPNNEQFF. DNA for the CDR3: TGCGCCAGCAAGGTACCCAACAATGAGCAGTTCTTC.

This CDR3 is CASSPPAGRRSGANVLTF. The CDR3 DNA follows: TGTGCCAGCAGCCCCCCCGCGGGGCGCAGGTCTGGGGCCAACGTCCTGACTTTC. The rearrangement uses TRBV7-2 and TRBJ2-6, with a tentative D call TRBD2 (6 bases). Germline V lookup: CDR1 SGHTA, CDR2 FQGNSA. The CDR3 runs 18 residues. Trimming removed 5 bases at V and 1 base at J, with 18 bases between.